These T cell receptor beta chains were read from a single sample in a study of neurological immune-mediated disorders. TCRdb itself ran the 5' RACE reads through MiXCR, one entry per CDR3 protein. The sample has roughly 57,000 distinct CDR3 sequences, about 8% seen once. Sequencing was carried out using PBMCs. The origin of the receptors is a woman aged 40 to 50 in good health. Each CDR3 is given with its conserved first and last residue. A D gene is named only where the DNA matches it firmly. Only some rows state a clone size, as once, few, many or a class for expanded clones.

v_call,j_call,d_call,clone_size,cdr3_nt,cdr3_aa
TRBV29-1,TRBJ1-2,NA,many,TGCAGCGTTGAACGGGGTGACTATGGCTACACCTTC,CSVERGDYGYTF
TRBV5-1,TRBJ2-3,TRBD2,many,TGCGCCAGCAGGGAGGGACTAGCTCTTACAGATACGCAGTATTTT,CASREGLALTDTQYF
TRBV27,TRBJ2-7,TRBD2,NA,TGTGCCAGCGGATGGGGGAGGGTTCGCGAGCAGTACTTC,CASGWGRVREQYF
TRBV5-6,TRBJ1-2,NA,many,TGTGCCAGCAGCTTGGACAGGGCTATCTATGGCTACACCTTC,CASSLDRAIYGYTF
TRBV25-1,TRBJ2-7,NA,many,TGTGCCAGCGGACAGAGTTACGAGCAGTACTTC,CASGQSYEQYF
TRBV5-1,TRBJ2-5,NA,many,TGCGCCAGCAGCCAAGGCAGGGTTGGGGAGACCCAGTACTTC,CASSQGRVGETQYF
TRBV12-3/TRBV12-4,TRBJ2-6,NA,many,TGTGCCAGCACGGTAGGGGATGGGGCCAACGTCCTGACTTTC,CASTVGDGANVLTF
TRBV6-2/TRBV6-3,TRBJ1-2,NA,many,TGTGCCAGCAGTTACCAGATGGTGGTCTATGGCTACACCTTC,CASSYQMVVYGYTF
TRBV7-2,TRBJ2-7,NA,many,TGTGCCAGCAGCTTCGGCACCCACTCCTACGAGCAGTACTTC,CASSFGTHSYEQYF
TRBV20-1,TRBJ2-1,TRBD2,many,TGCAGTGCTATCTTAGCGGGCCATAGCAATGAGCAGTTCTTC,CSAILAGHSNEQFF
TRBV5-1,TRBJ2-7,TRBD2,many,TGCGCCAGCAGCTTGGCAGCGGGGCTCTCCTACGAGCAGTACTTC,CASSLAAGLSYEQYF
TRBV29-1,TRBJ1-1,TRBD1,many,TGCAGCGTTGAAGAGATGACAGGGGGGACTGAAGCTTTCTTT,CSVEEMTGGTEAFF
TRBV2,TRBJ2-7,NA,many,TGTGCCAGCAGGGAATGGGGTCGGGGGGCCTCCTACGAGCAGTACTTC,CASREWGRGASYEQYF
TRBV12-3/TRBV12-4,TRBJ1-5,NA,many,TGTGCCAGCAGTTTAGGCGGAACGGGTAGCAATCAGCCCCAGCATTTT,CASSLGGTGSNQPQHF
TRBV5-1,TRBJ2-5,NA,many,TGCGCCAGCAGCTTGGTGGTAGATCCAGAGACCCAGTACTTC,CASSLVVDPETQYF
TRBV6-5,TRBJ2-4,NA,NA,TGTGCCAGCGGATTCGTCGGGGGAGCCAAAAACATTCAGTACTTC,CASGFVGGAKNIQYF
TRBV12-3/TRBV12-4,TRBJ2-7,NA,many,TGTGCCAGCAGTTTGAGAGCTATCTACGAGCAGTACTTC,CASSLRAIYEQYF
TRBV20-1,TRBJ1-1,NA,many,TGCAGTGCTAGAGCGGGGGGACCGAACACTGAAGCTTTCTTT,CSARAGGPNTEAFF
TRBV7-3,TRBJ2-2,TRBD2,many,TGTGCCAGCAGCGAAACTAGCGGGGGAGTCACCGGGGAGCTGTTTTTT,CASSETSGGVTGELFF
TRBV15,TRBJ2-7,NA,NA,TGTGCCACCAACAGAGGCGTTGGCTACGAGCAGTACTTC,CATNRGVGYEQYF
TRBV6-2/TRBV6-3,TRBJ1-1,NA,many,TGTGCCAGCAGAGCAGGACGGGCGAACACTGAAGCTTTCTTT,CASRAGRANTEAFF
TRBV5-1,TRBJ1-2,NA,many,TGCGCCAGCAGCCCCAGGGATATGGCTGGCTACACCTTC,CASSPRDMAGYTF
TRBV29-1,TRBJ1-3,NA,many,TGCAGCGTTGTATCCGAGGGGAGAGGAAACACCATATATTTT,CSVVSEGRGNTIYF